This T cell receptor (beta chain) was sequenced for a study of T cell changes during pregnancy in multiple sclerosis. Trimming took 1 base from V and 8 from J, leaving 14 bases between them. Looked up from germline, CDR1 is GTSNPN and CDR2 is SVGIG (reference sequence). The CDR3 is 14 amino acids. The sample holds one count of this clone. Clones were read by immunoSEQ multiplex PCR, and TCRdb kept only the in-frame ones, dropping some. The data hold under 45,000 clones, with 88% observed a single time. The V gene is TRBV30, the J gene TRBJ1-4; weak D call: TRBD1 (5 bases). Sequences were derived from CD4+ T cells from peripheral blood mononuclear cells, sampled in the second trimester of pregnancy. This TCR came from a female donor with multiple sclerosis, enrolled in a pregnancy study. The CDR3 loop is CAWSATGAGEKLFF. The CDR3 DNA reads TGTGCCTGGAGTGCTACAGGTGCGGGAGAAAAACTGTTTTTT.